The entry below gives a single T cell receptor (beta chain) sequence along with its context. The sample is drawn from a study of CD8 T cells in Susac syndrome. RNA was extracted with the RNeasy kit, and a quantity of roughly 0.45 to 1 ug was reverse transcribed using random hexamers. Each CDR3 protein gets one entry after TCRdb re-called the immunoSEQ multiplex PCR reads with MiXCR. The sample lists approximately 160,000 distinct CDR3 sequences, just over 90% occurring once. Germline loops: CDR1 KGHDR, CDR2 SFDVKD. The trim removed 3 bases at V and 0 bases at J, leaving 2 bases unmatched. CDR3 length: 15 residues.

V usage is TRBV24-1 and J usage is TRBJ2-7; 9 bases match TRBD1. The sequenced sample consisted of CD4+ T cells from PBMCs. This TCR was sampled from a human donor in good health. The CDR3 nucleotides read TGTGCCACCAGTGATCCGGGACAGGGCTCCTACGAGCAGTACTTC. Its translation: CATSDPGQGSYEQYF.